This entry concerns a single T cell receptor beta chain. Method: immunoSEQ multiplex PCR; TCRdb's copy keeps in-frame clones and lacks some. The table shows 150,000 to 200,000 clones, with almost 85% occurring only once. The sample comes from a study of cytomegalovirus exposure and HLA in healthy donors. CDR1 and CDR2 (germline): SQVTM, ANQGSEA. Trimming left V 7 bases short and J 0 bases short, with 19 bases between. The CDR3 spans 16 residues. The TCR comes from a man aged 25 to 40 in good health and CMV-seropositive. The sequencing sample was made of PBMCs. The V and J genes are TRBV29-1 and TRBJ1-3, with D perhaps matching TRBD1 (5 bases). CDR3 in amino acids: CSAPGGVDSSGNTIYF. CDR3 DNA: TGCAGCGCCCCGGGAGGGGTAGATTCCTCTGGAAACACCATATATTTT.